One sample yielded the 15 T cell receptor beta chains listed below, sequenced in a study of cytomegalovirus exposure and HLA in healthy donors. With 60 Vbeta and 13 Jbeta primers, the PCR was carried out. Assay used: immunoSEQ multiplex PCR; TCRdb lists only in-frame clones, some missing. The profile shows approximately 130,000 clones, about 85% of them singletons. The sequencing input was PBMCs. These receptors originate from a woman in her twenties or thirties in good health and CMV-seropositive.

This clone appeared once. The rearrangement uses TRBV28 and TRBJ2-7; a possible D gene is TRBD1 (6 bases). Germline V gene data show CDR1 as MDHEN and CDR2 as SYDVKM. CDR3 length: 15 amino acids. V was shortened by 8 bases and J by 0 bases, with 17 bases between the two germline ends. The CDR3 DNA is TGTGCCAGCGCGCGCTCCGGGACAACCTCCTACGAGCAGTACTTC. Encoded protein: CASARSGTTSYEQYF.

This clone was observed a single time. The chain couples TRBV30 to TRBJ1-2; a weak D match, TRBD1 (6 bases). The CDR3 spans 14 residues. Germline V gene data show CDR1 as GTSNPN and CDR2 as SVGIG (reference sequence). The V and J ends lost 2 bases and 0 bases respectively, with 10 bases between them. Here the CDR3 DNA reads TGTGCCTGGAGTAGGACAGCCTCTAACTATGGCTACACCTTC. Its protein product is CAWSRTASNYGYTF.

The chain joins TRBV5-1 to TRBJ2-2; tentatively, D is TRBD1 (5 bases). V lost 1 base to trimming and J lost 7 bases, with 8 bases between them. This CDR3 spans 13 amino acids. CDR1 and CDR2 from the germline V gene are SGHRS and YFSETQ. The CDR3 loop is CASSLRQLGELFF. In DNA form, the CDR3 reads TGCGCCAGCAGCTTGAGACAGCTCGGGGAGCTGTTTTTT. Based on the CDR3 plus reference TRBV5-1 and TRBJ2-2, the full variable domain is KAGVTQTPRYLIKTRGQQVTLSCSPISGHRSVSWYQQTPGQGLQFLFEYFSETQRNKGNFPGRFSGRQFSNSRSEMNVSTLELGDSALYLCASSLRQLGELFFGEGSRLTVL.

This clone was recorded only once. This chain connects TRBV28 to TRBJ1-6; no clear D gene. The germline gives CDR1 MDHEN, CDR2 SYDVKM. Trimming cost V 6 bases and J 10 bases, with 16 bases left between them. The CDR3 length is 14 residues. Here the CDR3 DNA reads TGTGCCAGCAGCCCCGCGGATAAGTGGTCACCCCTCCACTTT. It translates to CASSPADKWSPLHF.

In its sample, this clone was seen once. This chain joins TRBV11-2 and TRBJ1-2; 7 bases align to TRBD1. J lost 5 bases, V lost 1 base, and 7 bases had no gene match. The CDR3 spans 15 residues. From germline, CDR1 is SGHAT and CDR2 FQNNGV. CDR3 in amino acids: CASSLGVGGAYGYTF. CDR3 DNA: TGTGCCAGCAGCTTAGGGGTAGGGGGCGCGTATGGCTACACCTTC.

The count of this clone is one. This sequence joins TRBV28 and TRBJ1-1, with 8 bases matching TRBD1. Germline-derived CDR1 and CDR2 are MDHEN and SYDVKM. The CDR3 loop spans 15 amino acids. Trimming at V came to 3 bases and at J to 0 bases, leaving 3 bases not matched to a gene. CDR3 coding DNA: TGTGCCAGCAGTTTGGGACAGGCCTTGAACACTGAAGCTTTCTTT. Translation: CASSLGQALNTEAFF.

CDR3 sequence (DNA): TGTGCCAGCAGTTCGTCCCAGGGTTATGGCTACACCTTC. Protein product: CASSSSQGYGYTF. The J gene is TRBJ1-2, the V gene TRBV27; D may be TRBD1 (5 bases). Germline CDR1 reads MNHEY; CDR2 reads SMNVEV (reference sequence). The CDR3 covers 13 residues. Trimming shortened V by 4 bases and J by 5 bases, and 11 bases separated the two germline ends.

This clone was recorded only once. The V and J genes are TRBV30 and TRBJ2-7, with a weak D call TRBD1 (6 bases). CDR1 and CDR2 (germline): GTSNPN, SVGIG (reference sequence). This CDR3 comprises 15 residues. The V end was cut by 7 bases, the J end by 0 bases, with 19 bases between. The CDR3 loop reads CASTWATGSSYEQYF. Here the CDR3 DNA reads TGTGCCTCCACGTGGGCTACAGGGAGCTCCTACGAGCAGTACTTC.

This clone was found once. The V call is TRBV2, the J call TRBJ2-7; TRBD1 is a possible D gene (7 bases). Trimming left V 7 bases short and J 5 bases short, with 12 bases between. CDR3 length equals 12 residues. CDR1 SNHLY and CDR2 FYNNEI come from the germline V gene. The CDR3 protein is CASTGGGHEQYF. In nucleotides, the CDR3 is TGTGCCAGCACTGGAGGGGGCCACGAGCAGTACTTC.

The chain combines TRBV11-2 with TRBJ1-2, with a possible D match to TRBD1 (6 bases). Trimming stripped 4 bases from V and 7 bases from J, with 10 bases between. CDR1 is SGHAT, CDR2 FQNNGV, per germline. This CDR3 spans 12 amino acids. CDR3 amino acids: CASSSQGGGYTF. The CDR3 DNA reads TGTGCCAGCAGCTCACAGGGCGGTGGCTACACCTTC.

The rearrangement joins TRBV7-9 to TRBJ2-1; 9 nucleotides line up with TRBD2. Germline lookup yields CDR1 SEHNR and CDR2 FQNEAQ (reference sequence). The CDR3 consists of 14 residues. CDR3 DNA sequence: TGTGTCACACAGCGGGGGGACTCCTACAATGAGCAGTTCTTC. This sequence encodes CVTQRGDSYNEQFF.

This clone was found once. The V gene is TRBV11-2, the J gene TRBJ1-1; no clear D gene. V was clipped by 4 bases and J by 4 bases, with 10 bases between them. The germline V gene encodes CDR1 SGHAT and CDR2 FQNNGV. This CDR3 region has 13 residues. CDR3 nucleotide sequence: TGTGCCAGCAGCTCCACGGTCGGCACTGAAGCTTTCTTT. Translation: CASSSTVGTEAFF.

The rearrangement uses TRBV6-6 and TRBJ2-7; TRBD1 agrees at 9 bases. The germline gives CDR1 MNHNY, CDR2 SVGAGI (reference sequence). V lost 4 bases, J lost 2 bases, and 6 bases stayed unmatched. This CDR3 has 15 amino acids. The CDR3 sequence is CASSLVGTGTYEQYF. The CDR3 coding sequence is TGTGCCAGCAGTTTAGTAGGGACAGGGACCTACGAGCAGTACTTC.

CDR3 protein: CASSPGQLFSGNTIYF. The CDR3 DNA is TGTGCCAGCAGCCCGGGACAGCTGTTCTCTGGAAACACCATATATTTT. The chain has TRBV14 and TRBJ1-3; TRBD1 matches at 7 bases. V trimming: 4 bases; J trimming: 0 bases; junction bases outside the gene matches: 6. The V gene's germline CDR1 is SGHDN and CDR2 FVKESK. CDR3 length equals 16 residues.

This clone showed up just a few times. The chain joins TRBV21-1 to TRBJ1-5; the DNA was not compared with TRBD1, the D call given in the table. TRBV21-1 is deemed a pseudogene. This CDR3 comprises 14 residues. The CDR3 spells CASSNGTGVQPQHF. CDR3 DNA sequence: TGTGCCAGCAGCAACGGGACAGGGGTTCAGCCCCAGCATTTT.